This entry lists 15 T cell receptor beta chains sequenced from one sample in a study of cytomegalovirus exposure and HLA in healthy donors. The PCR ran on 60 Vbeta and 13 Jbeta primers. The method was immunoSEQ multiplex PCR; TCRdb's version includes in-frame clones alone and lacks a portion of them. The sample lists roughly 180,000 clones; just under 80% were seen once. Sequenced material: PBMCs. The receptors come from a female donor in good health and CMV-seronegative.

The chain employs TRBV6-5 and TRBJ1-6, with a tentative D call TRBD1 (6 bases). Looked up from germline, CDR1 is MNHEY and CDR2 is SVGAGI. The CDR3 runs to 16 residues. V was trimmed by 4 bases and J by 2 bases, leaving 12 bases between them. CDR3 sequence reads: CASSSQGIAYNSPLHF. The DNA for the CDR3 is TGTGCCAGCAGTTCCCAGGGGATCGCCTATAATTCACCCCTCCACTTT.

This chain uses TRBV5-1 with TRBJ1-6; unclear D gene. V was shortened by 4 bases and J by 5 bases, with 10 bases between the two germline ends. The CDR3 consists of 14 residues. CDR1 SGHRS and CDR2 YFSETQ come from the germline V gene. The CDR3 DNA follows: TGCGCCAGCAGCCCGGGAGACGATAATTCACCCCTCCACTTT. Its translation is CASSPGDDNSPLHF.

The chain employs TRBV9 and TRBJ1-6; D unclear. This CDR3 contains 15 residues. From germline, CDR1 is SGDLS and CDR2 YYNGEE. V gave up 2 bases and J gave up 4 bases, with 10 bases separating them. CDR3 in DNA: TGTGCCAGCAGCGTGGGCAGATCGTATAATTCACCCCTCCACTTT. As protein: CASSVGRSYNSPLHF.

A few counts support this clone. The rearrangement joins TRBV6-1 to TRBJ2-3, with a possible D match to TRBD2 (5 bases). The germline V gene encodes CDR1 MNHNS and CDR2 SASEGT. The CDR3 contains 12 residues. Trimming removed 4 bases at V and 6 bases at J, with 8 bases between. CDR3 sequence reads: CASSGGSDTQYF. The CDR3 coding sequence is TGTGCCAGCAGTGGCGGGTCGGATACGCAGTATTTT.

This chain uses TRBV5-4 with TRBJ2-3; no reliable D call. The V and J ends lost 0 bases and 2 bases respectively, with 7 bases between them. CDR3 length: 14 residues. Germline assignment: CDR1 SGHNT and CDR2 YYREEE (reference sequence). For the CDR3, the DNA is TGTGCCAGCAGCTTGGGAGCCCCCACAGATACGCAGTATTTT. Translation gives CASSLGAPTDTQYF.

The rearrangement uses TRBV7-9 and TRBJ1-1; 7 bases map to TRBD1. The CDR3 sequence is 14 residues long. V lost 1 base to trimming and J lost 5 bases; unmatched junction nucleotides: 4. Germline lookup yields CDR1 SEHNR and CDR2 FQNEAQ (reference sequence). The chain's CDR3 is CASSLGKQGTEAFF. CDR3 bases: TGTGCCAGCAGCTTAGGTAAACAGGGGACTGAAGCTTTCTTT.

This clone has a single count. This chain links TRBV5-1 with TRBJ2-2; D is ambiguous. V lost 6 bases and J lost 0, with 15 bases in between. Germline CDR1 reads SGHRS; CDR2 reads YFSETQ. CDR3 size: 16 residues. The CDR3 is CASTPGGQANTGELFF. CDR3 DNA: TGCGCCAGCACCCCTGGTGGCCAAGCGAACACCGGGGAGCTGTTTTTT.

The J gene is TRBJ2-5, the V gene TRBV4-1; 9 nucleotides agree with TRBD2. The J call is in doubt because the DNA end fits TRBJ2-7 better. Per germline, CDR1 MGHRA and CDR2 YSYEKL. This CDR3 region has 15 residues. CDR3 amino acids: CASSHERGDSYEQYF. CDR3 DNA: TGCGCCAGCAGCCATGAGCGGGGGGACTCCTACGAGCAGTACTTC.

The rearrangement joins TRBV30 to TRBJ1-3; TRBD1 matches 8 bases. V lost 5 bases to trimming and J lost 3 bases; unmatched junction nucleotides: 3. The germline CDR1 and CDR2 sequences are GTSNPN and SVGIG (reference sequence). This CDR3 contains 13 residues. The CDR3 protein is CAWQGAYGNTIYF. The CDR3 nucleotides read TGTGCCTGGCAGGGGGCATATGGAAACACCATATATTTT.

V is TRBV2 and J is TRBJ1-5; 9 bases agree with TRBD1. The CDR3 totals 14 residues. V shed 9 bases, J shed 2 bases, and the junction held 5 bases outside the gene matches. From germline, CDR1 is SNHLY and CDR2 FYNNEI. CDR3 sequence: CASSTGGGNQPQHF. As DNA, the CDR3 is TGTGCCAGTTCTACAGGGGGCGGCAATCAGCCCCAGCATTTT.

The chain joins TRBV5-1 to TRBJ2-7, with D perhaps TRBD1 (6 bases). This CDR3 is built from 14 residues. Germline-derived CDR1 and CDR2 are SGHRS and YFSETQ. Trimming pared 0 bases from V and 2 bases from J, leaving 9 bases between. The CDR3: CASSLVQGTYEQYF. In DNA, the CDR3 is TGCGCCAGCAGCTTGGTACAGGGTACCTACGAGCAGTACTTC.

The gene calls are TRBV6-5 and TRBJ1-1; D may be TRBD1 (6 bases). This CDR3 is built from 15 residues. With 6 bases removed from V and 1 base from J, the gap between germline ends came to 15 bases. Germline CDR1 reads MNHEY; CDR2 reads SVGAGI. CDR3 sequence reads: CASSPLGHENTEAFF. DNA for the CDR3: TGTGCCAGCAGCCCACTGGGACACGAGAACACTGAAGCTTTCTTT.

The rearrangement uses TRBV2 and TRBJ2-7; TRBD1 matches 9 bases. V lost 6 bases, J lost 4 bases, and 7 bases stayed unmatched. The CDR3 has 14 amino acids. Germline CDR1 and CDR2: SNHLY and FYNNEI. The CDR3 loop is CASRVDRGSYEQYF. Written as DNA, the CDR3 is TGTGCCAGCAGGGTAGACAGGGGGAGTTACGAGCAGTACTTC. The full variable domain, its missing parts supplied by reference TRBV2 and TRBJ2-7, is EPEVTQTPSHQVTQMGQEVILRCVPISNHLYFYWYRQILGQKVEFLVSFYNNEISEKSEIFDDQFSVERPDGSNFTLKIRSTKLEDSAMYFCASRVDRGSYEQYFGPGTRLTVT.

V gene TRBV19 combines with J gene TRBJ1-5; a possible D gene is TRBD1 (5 bases). The V gene's germline CDR1 is LNHDA and CDR2 SQIVND (reference sequence). The CDR3 extends over 14 amino acids. The V and J ends lost 3 bases and 7 bases respectively, with 13 bases between them. The CDR3 nucleotides are TGTGCCAGTAGTATTATGGCAGGGCGGCAGCCCCAGCATTTT. This encodes CASSIMAGRQPQHF.

The chain links TRBV9 to TRBJ2-1, with TRBD2 matching 8 bases. The CDR3 has 14 residues. Germline CDR1 and CDR2: SGDLS and YYNGEE. The junction had 10 bases not matched to a gene; V was cut back by 0 bases and J by 14 bases. The CDR3 spells CASSVGGRGANEFF. Here the CDR3 DNA reads TGTGCCAGCAGCGTAGGGGGGCGGGGGGCGAACGAGTTCTTC.